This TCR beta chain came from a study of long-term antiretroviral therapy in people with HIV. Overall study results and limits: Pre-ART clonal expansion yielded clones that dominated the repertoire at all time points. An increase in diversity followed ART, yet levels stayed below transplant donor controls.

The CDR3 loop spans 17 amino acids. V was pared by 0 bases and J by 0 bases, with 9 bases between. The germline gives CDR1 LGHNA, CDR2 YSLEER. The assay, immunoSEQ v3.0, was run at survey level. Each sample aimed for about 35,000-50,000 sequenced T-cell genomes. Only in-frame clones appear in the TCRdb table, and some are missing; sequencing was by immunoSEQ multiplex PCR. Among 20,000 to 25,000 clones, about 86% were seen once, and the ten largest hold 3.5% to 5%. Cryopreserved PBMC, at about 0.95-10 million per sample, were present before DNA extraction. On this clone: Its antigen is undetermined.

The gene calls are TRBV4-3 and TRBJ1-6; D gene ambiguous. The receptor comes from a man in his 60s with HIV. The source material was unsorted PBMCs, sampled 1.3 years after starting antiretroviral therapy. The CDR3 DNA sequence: TGCGCCAGCAGCCAAGATCACGTAAGCTCCTATAATTCACCCCTCCACTTT. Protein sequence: CASSQDHVSSYNSPLHF.